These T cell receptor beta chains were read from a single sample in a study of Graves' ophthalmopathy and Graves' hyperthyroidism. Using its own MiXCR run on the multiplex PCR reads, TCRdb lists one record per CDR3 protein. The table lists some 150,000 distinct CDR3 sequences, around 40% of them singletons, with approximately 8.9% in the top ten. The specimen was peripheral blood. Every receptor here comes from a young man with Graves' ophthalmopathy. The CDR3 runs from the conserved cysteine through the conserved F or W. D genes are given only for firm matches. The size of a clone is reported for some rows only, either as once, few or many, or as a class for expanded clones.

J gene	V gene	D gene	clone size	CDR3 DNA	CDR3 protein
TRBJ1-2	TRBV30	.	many	TGTGCCTGGAAGGGTCAGATTTATGGCTACACCTTC	CAWKGQIYGYTF
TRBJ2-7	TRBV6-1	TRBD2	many	TGTGCCAGCATGAGAACCGGGACTAGCGGGAGCTACGAGCAGTACTTC	CASMRTGTSGSYEQYF
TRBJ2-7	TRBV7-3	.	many	TGTGCCAGCAGCCCGGGACACAGCTCCTACGAGCAGTACTTC	CASSPGHSSYEQYF
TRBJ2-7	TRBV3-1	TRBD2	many	TGTGCCAGCAGCCAAGAGGGGCTAGCGGGAGGAAGATGCGAGCAGTACTTC	CASSQEGLAGGRCEQYF
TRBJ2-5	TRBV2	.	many	TGTGCCAGCAAAAGGAACCGAGAGACCCAGTACTTC	CASKRNRETQYF
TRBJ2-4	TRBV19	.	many	TGTGCCAGTAGCAAAATGACAGGTCTCGGGAACATTCAGTACTTC	CASSKMTGLGNIQYF
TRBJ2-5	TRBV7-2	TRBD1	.	TGTGCCAGCAGTTACCGGAGCAGGGGGCGAGAGACCCAGTACTTC	CASSYRSRGRETQYF
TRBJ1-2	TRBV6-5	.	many	TGTGCCAGCAAGTTCGGACGTATATATGGCTACACCTTC	CASKFGRIYGYTF
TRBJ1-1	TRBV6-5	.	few	TGTGCCAGCAGCTTACAGGGCCAACACACTGAAGCTTTCTTT	CASSLQGQHTEAFF
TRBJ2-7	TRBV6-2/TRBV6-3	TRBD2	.	TGTGCCAGCAGTAAAAGCGGGACCTACGAGCAGTACTTC	CASSKSGTYEQYF
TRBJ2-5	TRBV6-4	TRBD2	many	TGTGCCAGCAGCCTCGGGGGGATAGGGGAGACCCAGTACTTC	CASSLGGIGETQYF
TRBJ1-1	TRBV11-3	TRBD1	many	TGTGCCAGTCAGACAGGGGTTGAAGCTTTCTTT	CASQTGVEAFF
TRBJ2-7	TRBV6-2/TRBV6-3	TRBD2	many	TGTGCCAGCAGTTACCGGGACTACTACGAGCAGTACTTC	CASSYRDYYEQYF
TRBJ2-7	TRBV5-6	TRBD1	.	TGTGCCAGCAGCGGAGGGACAGGGATCTCCTACGAGCAGTACTTC	CASSGGTGISYEQYF
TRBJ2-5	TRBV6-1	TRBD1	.	TGTGCCAGCAGTCCACACAGGGGCGTAAAGACCCAGTACTTC	CASSPHRGVKTQYF
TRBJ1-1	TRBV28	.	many	TGTGCCAGCAGTGTCGAATGGGGGAACACTGAAGCTTTCTTT	CASSVEWGNTEAFF
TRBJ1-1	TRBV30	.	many	TGTGCCTGGAGTGTTGTGGATGGAGCTTTCTTT	CAWSVVDGAFF
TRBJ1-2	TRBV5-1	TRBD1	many	TGCGCCAGCAGCACTCGACAGGGGGCTCGGGGCTACACCTTC	CASSTRQGARGYTF
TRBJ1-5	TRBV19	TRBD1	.	TGTGCCAGTAGTGAGGACAGGGGAGAGGATCAGCCCCAGCATTTT	CASSEDRGEDQPQHF
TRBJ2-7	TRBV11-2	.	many	TGTGCCAGCAGCTTAGATGGGGGAGGCTCCTACGAGCAGTACTTC	CASSLDGGGSYEQYF
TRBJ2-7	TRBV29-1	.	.	TGCAGCGTTATTCCCCTCCCCACAGGACCGTCCTACGAGCAGTACTTC	CSVIPLPTGPSYEQYF
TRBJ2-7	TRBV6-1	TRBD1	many	TGTGCCAGCAGTGAAAGGGCAGGGGGCGGGTACGAGCAGTACTTC	CASSERAGGGYEQYF
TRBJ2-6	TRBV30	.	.	TGTGCCTGGAGTGGTTCTGGGGCCAACGTCCTGACTTTC	CAWSGSGANVLTF
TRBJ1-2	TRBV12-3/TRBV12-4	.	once	TGTGCCAGCAGTTACCGGGGGGCAGGGGACGGCTACACCTTC	CASSYRGAGDGYTF
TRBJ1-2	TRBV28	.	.	TGTGCCAGCAGAGATGGAGGGGAGGGCTACACCTTC	CASRDGGEGYTF
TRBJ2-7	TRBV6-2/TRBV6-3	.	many	TGTGCCAGCAGTCCCCACGCCGAGCAGTACTTC	CASSPHAEQYF
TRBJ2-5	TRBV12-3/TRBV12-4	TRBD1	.	TGTGCCAGCAGTTTGTACAGGGGTTGGGAAGAGACCCAGTACTTC	CASSLYRGWEETQYF
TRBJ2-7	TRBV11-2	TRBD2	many	TGTGCCAGCAGCTTAGACGTGGGAGGGCCGAGAGAGCAGTACTTC	CASSLDVGGPREQYF
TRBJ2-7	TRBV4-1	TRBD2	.	TGCGCCAGCAGCCAAGAAGAGCGGGAGGGGCACGAGCAGTACTTC	CASSQEEREGHEQYF
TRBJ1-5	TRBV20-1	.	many	TGCAGTGCTGATACAGGGTGGGGAGACAATCAGCCCCAGCATTTT	CSADTGWGDNQPQHF
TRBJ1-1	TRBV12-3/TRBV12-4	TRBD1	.	TGTGCCAGCAGTGCAGGGGGTACGCAGCTAGGCGCTGAAGCTTTCTTT	CASSAGGTQLGAEAFF
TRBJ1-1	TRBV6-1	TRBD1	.	TGTGCCAGCAGTCGACAGGGGGCTGGGACTGAAGCTTTCTTT	CASSRQGAGTEAFF
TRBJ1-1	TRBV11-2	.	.	TGTGCCAGCAGCCCTTACGGGACATATAACACTGAAGCTTTCTTT	CASSPYGTYNTEAFF
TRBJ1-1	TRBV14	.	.	TGTGCCAGCAGCCAAGATCTGTTGGGGAACACTGAAGCTTTCTTT	CASSQDLLGNTEAFF
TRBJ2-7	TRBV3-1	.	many	TGTGCCAGCAGCCAAGTTGGTGGAATCTACGAGCAGTACTTC	CASSQVGGIYEQYF
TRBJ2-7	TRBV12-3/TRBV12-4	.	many	TGTGCCAGCAAAATACTCGGGACCCCCGAGCAGTACTTC	CASKILGTPEQYF
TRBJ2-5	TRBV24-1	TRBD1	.	TGTGCCACCAGTGATTTAACAGGGGACCAAGAGACCCAGTACTTC	CATSDLTGDQETQYF
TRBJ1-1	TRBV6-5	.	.	TGTGCCAGCAGTTACTCGAAACCGAACACTGAAGCTTTCTTT	CASSYSKPNTEAFF
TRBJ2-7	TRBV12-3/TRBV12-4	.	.	TGTGCCAGCAGTGGCGGACCCCCGGGCTCCTACGAGCAGTACTTC	CASSGGPPGSYEQYF
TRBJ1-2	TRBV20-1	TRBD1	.	TGCAGTGCTAGAGCCCTGGGACAGGGGAATGGGACTAGGGGCTACACCTTC	CSARALGQGNGTRGYTF
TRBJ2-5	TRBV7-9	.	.	TGTGCCAGCAGCAGCCCCACGGGCACTTTAGAGACCCAGTACTTC	CASSSPTGTLETQYF
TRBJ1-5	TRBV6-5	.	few	TGTGCCAGCAGTTATACGGCAAGCAATCAGCCCCAGCATTTT	CASSYTASNQPQHF
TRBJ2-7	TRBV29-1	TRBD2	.	TGCAGCGTTGGGGGAGGGCCTCCCCCGGACGGCACCTACGAGCAGTACTTC	CSVGGGPPPDGTYEQYF
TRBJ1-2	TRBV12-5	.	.	TGTGCTAGTGGCCGAGGACTGGACTATGGCTACACCTTC	CASGRGLDYGYTF